This T cell receptor beta chain was found in a study of T cells after yellow fever vaccination. TCRdb fed the 5' RACE reads into MiXCR, producing one record per CDR3 protein. The sample lists hundreds of thousands of distinct CDR3 sequences; less than 15% were seen once. The germline gives CDR1 MNHEY, CDR2 SMNVEV (reference sequence). The V and J ends lost 7 bases and 3 bases respectively, with 18 bases between them. The CDR3 sequence is 15 residues long. The specimen was PBMCs, collected on the day of the yellow fever booster vaccination. The source is a man aged 30 to 45 who received the YFV17D yellow fever vaccine. The chain is built from TRBV27 and TRBJ1-2, with D maybe TRBD1 (6 bases). Here the CDR3 reads CASTLTPPGDYGYTF. Written as DNA, the CDR3 is TGTGCCAGCACCTTGACACCTCCAGGGGACTATGGCTACACCTTC.